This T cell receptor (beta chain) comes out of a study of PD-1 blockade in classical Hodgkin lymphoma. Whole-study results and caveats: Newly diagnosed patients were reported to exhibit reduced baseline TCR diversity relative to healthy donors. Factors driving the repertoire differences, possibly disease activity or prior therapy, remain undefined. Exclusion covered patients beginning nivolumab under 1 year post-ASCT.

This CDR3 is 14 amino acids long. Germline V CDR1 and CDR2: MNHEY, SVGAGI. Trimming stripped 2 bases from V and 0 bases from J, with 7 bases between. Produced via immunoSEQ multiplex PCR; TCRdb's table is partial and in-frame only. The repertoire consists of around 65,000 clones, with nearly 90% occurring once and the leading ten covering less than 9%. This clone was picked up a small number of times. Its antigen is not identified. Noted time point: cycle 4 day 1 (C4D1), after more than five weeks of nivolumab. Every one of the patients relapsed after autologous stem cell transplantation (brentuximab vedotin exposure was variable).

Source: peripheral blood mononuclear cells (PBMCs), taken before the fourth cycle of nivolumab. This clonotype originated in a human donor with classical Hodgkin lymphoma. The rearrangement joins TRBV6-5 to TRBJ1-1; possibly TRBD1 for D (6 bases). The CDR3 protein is CASSYGTLNTEAFF. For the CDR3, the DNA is TGTGCCAGCAGTTACGGGACACTGAACACTGAAGCTTTCTTT.